The 25 T cell receptor beta chains in this list originate from one sample, sequenced in a study of spatial heterogeneity in lung cancer. Via MiXCR, TCRdb re-called the 5' RACE reads, giving one row per CDR3 protein. The repertoire holds more than 35,000 distinct CDR3 sequences, less than 5.5% seen once, with more than 20% in the top ten. Time point given: sample taken at primary tumor resection. No cell sorting; template was whole RNA from tumor, lung tissue or PBMC. The input for sequencing was PBMCs, taken at surgery. These receptor sequences come from a female donor with early-stage non-small cell lung cancer.

This clonotype came up a few times. The chain has TRBV5-1 and TRBJ1-4; 10 bases fit TRBD1. CDR1 is SGHRS, CDR2 YFSETQ, per germline. J gave up 0 bases and V 4 bases, and 3 bases lay outside the gene matches. The CDR3 is made up of 16 amino acids. CDR3 sequence: CASSPGTGATNEKLFF. Here the CDR3 DNA reads TGCGCCAGCAGCCCCGGGACAGGGGCAACTAATGAAAAACTGTTTTTT.

This chain joins TRBV13 and TRBJ1-6, with 8 bases lining up with TRBD1. The germline gives CDR1 PRHDT, CDR2 FYEKMQ (reference sequence). Trimming removed 2 bases from V and 6 bases from J; junction bases left unmatched: 0. The CDR3 extends over 14 amino acids. The CDR3 DNA follows: TGTGCCAGCAGCTTAACAGGGGGTAATTCACCCCTCCACTTT. This codes for CASSLTGGNSPLHF.

This clonotype was seen many times. At one boundary the junction diverges from the germline segment, which might be a read error. The gene calls are TRBV9 and TRBJ2-1; D is undetermined. The CDR3 has 13 amino acids. Looked up from germline, CDR1 is SGDLS and CDR2 is YYNGEE. The CDR3 is CASSGLSFNEQFF. As DNA, the CDR3 is TGTGCCAGCAGCGGATTATCCTTCAATGAGCAGTTCTTC.

This clonotype turned up a few times. The CDR3 reads CASSPPGWGRGFGQPQHF. The CDR3 nucleotides read TGTGCCAGCTCACCACCAGGTTGGGGCAGGGGGTTCGGTCAGCCCCAGCATTTT. The chain recombines TRBV18 with TRBJ1-5; TRBD1 aligns across 7 bases. The germline V gene encodes CDR1 KGHSH and CDR2 LQKENI. V dropped 0 bases and J dropped 6; count of bases not matched to a gene: 14. This CDR3 spans 18 amino acids.

This clonotype appeared many times. J is TRBJ1-2 and V is TRBV4-1; tentatively, D is TRBD1 (5 bases). Germline-derived CDR1 and CDR2 are MGHRA and YSYEKL. The CDR3 runs 16 residues. V was pared by 3 bases and J by 5 bases, with 19 bases between. The CDR3 region is CASSQWGRANLYGYTF. CDR3 in DNA: TGCGCCAGCAGCCAGTGGGGACGGGCCAATTTATATGGCTACACCTTC.

This clonotype appeared once. V usage is TRBV7-3 and J usage is TRBJ2-5; 13 bases align to TRBD2. The CDR3 is 15 amino acids. The V gene's germline CDR1 is SGHTA and CDR2 FQGTGA. The ends lost 5 bases at V and 3 bases at J; junction bases unmatched: 3. CDR3 sequence: CASSRGTSGKETQYF. DNA of the CDR3: TGTGCCAGCAGCCGTGGGACTAGCGGGAAAGAGACCCAGTACTTC.

This clonotype was counted between two and nine times. The genes are TRBV23-1 and TRBJ2-3; D perhaps matches TRBD2 (5 bases). TRBV23-1 is filed as an ORF, its function uncertain. Trimming removed 10 bases from V and 0 bases from J, with 14 bases in between. The length of the CDR3 is 14 residues. CDR3 DNA sequence: TGCGCCACCCAACGACGGGAAAGCACAGATACGCAGTATTTT. It is translated as CATQRRESTDTQYF.

In this sample, this clonotype turned up many times. The V and J genes are TRBV28 and TRBJ2-2; tentative D call: TRBD1 (6 bases). CDR3 length: 13 amino acids. Trimming cost V 8 bases and J 5 bases, with 12 bases left between them. Germline V lookup: CDR1 MDHEN, CDR2 SYDVKM. The CDR3 sequence: CASLLGGTGELFF. CDR3 DNA sequence: TGTGCCAGCCTTCTAGGGGGAACCGGGGAGCTGTTTTTT.

The chain links TRBV7-9 to TRBJ2-1, with 10 positions matching TRBD1. Germline V gene data show CDR1 as SEHNR and CDR2 as FQNEAQ (reference sequence). The CDR3 totals 15 residues. The trim removed 2 bases at V and 6 bases at J, leaving 4 bases unmatched. CDR3 region: CASSLPTGGLNEQFF. As DNA, the CDR3 is TGTGCCAGCAGCTTACCGACAGGGGGCCTCAATGAGCAGTTCTTC.

This clonotype was detected ten times or more. This chain links TRBV5-1 with TRBJ2-3, with 8 bases that match TRBD1. CDR3 size: 15 residues. The junction had 7 bases not matched to a gene; V was cut back by 3 bases and J by 4 bases. The germline V gene has CDR1 SGHRS and CDR2 YFSETQ. CDR3 coding DNA: TGCGCCAGCAGCTCCTGGACAGGGCCTGCAGATACGCAGTATTTT. Its protein product is CASSSWTGPADTQYF.

The genes are TRBV7-2 and TRBJ2-7; D gene ambiguous. V was pared by 1 base and J by 2 bases, with 9 bases between. The CDR3 totals 14 residues. Germline V gene sequence: CDR1 SGHTA, CDR2 FQGNSA. The DNA of the CDR3 is TGTGCCAGCAGCTTAGGATATGGAACCTACGAGCAGTACTTC. Its protein product is CASSLGYGTYEQYF. Full variable domain (rest looked up from reference TRBV7-2 and TRBJ2-7): GAGVSQSPSNKVTEKGKDVELRCDPISGHTALYWYRQSLGQGLEFLIYFQGNSAPDKSGLPSDRFSAERTGGSVSTLTIQRTQQEDSAVYLCASSLGYGTYEQYFGPGTRLTVT.

In this sample, this clonotype turned up a few times. This chain uses TRBV7-9 with TRBJ2-5; weak D call: TRBD1 (6 bases). The germline V gene encodes CDR1 SEHNR and CDR2 FQNEAQ (reference sequence). The ends were cut back, 2 bases at V and 4 bases at J, with 17 bases in the middle. This CDR3 has 16 amino acids. The chain's CDR3 is CASSLMGANKGETQYF. CDR3 nucleotide sequence: TGTGCCAGCAGCTTAATGGGGGCCAATAAAGGAGAGACCCAGTACTTC.

This clonotype was observed many times. The chain joins TRBV6-4 to TRBJ2-2; D is unclear. This CDR3 has 14 amino acids. Trimming took off 7 bases at V and 6 bases at J, with 15 bases between the two ends. CDR1 and CDR2 from the germline V gene are MRHNA and SNTAGT. The CDR3 here is CASTPDGAPGELFF. The CDR3 nucleotides are TGTGCCAGCACTCCGGATGGAGCACCCGGGGAGCTGTTTTTT.

This clonotype showed up many times. CDR3 sequence reads: CASSLGRARSTDTQYF. The DNA of the CDR3 is TGTGCCAGCAGCTTAGGGAGGGCCAGAAGCACAGATACGCAGTATTTT. The J gene is TRBJ2-3, the V gene TRBV7-2, with a tentative D call TRBD2 (6 bases). Per germline, CDR1 SGHTA and CDR2 FQGNSA. The CDR3 consists of 16 residues. V gave up 1 base and J gave up 0 bases, with 11 bases separating them.

This clonotype has at least ten counts. The chain joins TRBV20-1 to TRBJ2-3, with D possibly matching TRBD2 (6 bases). With 6 bases removed from V and 4 bases from J, the gap between germline ends came to 17 bases. CDR1 DFQATT and CDR2 SNEGSKA come from the germline V gene (reference sequence). The CDR3 loop spans 14 amino acids. The CDR3 DNA reads as TGCAGTGCCATGGACTACCGAAGCCCAGATACGCAGTATTTT. This gives the protein CSAMDYRSPDTQYF.

In its sample, this clonotype was seen many times. The chain combines TRBV7-9 with TRBJ2-1; 10 bases map to TRBD1. CDR3 length equals 15 residues. The V and J ends lost 5 bases and 3 bases, in that order; junction bases with no gene match: 4. Germline V CDR1 and CDR2: SEHNR, FQNEAQ (reference sequence). CDR3 protein: CASSRQGANYNEQFF. Here the CDR3 DNA reads TGTGCCAGCAGCCGACAGGGGGCCAACTACAATGAGCAGTTCTTC.

The V call is TRBV7-3, the J call TRBJ2-7; TRBD1 aligns across 11 bases. This CDR3 is 15 amino acids long. With V trimmed by 2 bases and J by 4 bases, 4 bases remained unmatched. Germline V gene lookup returns CDR1 SGHTA and CDR2 FQGTGA. CDR3 nucleotides: TGTGCCAGCAGCTTAGGGACAGGGGGATTATACGAGCAGTACTTC. Its protein product is CASSLGTGGLYEQYF. The complete variable domain, with remaining parts taken from reference TRBV7-3 and TRBJ2-7, reads GAGVSQTPSNKVTEKGKYVELRCDPISGHTALYWYRQSLGQGPEFLIYFQGTGAADDSGLPNDRFFAVRPEGSVSTLKIQRTERGDSAVYLCASSLGTGGLYEQYFGPGTRLTVT.

The chain recombines TRBV10-1 with TRBJ2-1; 9 bases agree with TRBD1. J lost 9 bases, V lost 3 bases, and 3 bases had no gene match. CDR3 size: 13 residues. Germline CDR1 is WNHNN and CDR2 is SYGVQD (reference sequence). The CDR3: CASSEGQGFEQFF. CDR3 DNA sequence: TGCGCCAGCAGTGAAGGACAGGGGTTTGAGCAGTTCTTC.

This rearrangement joins TRBV20-1 to TRBJ2-3; 9 bases align to TRBD2. Trimming at V came to 5 bases and at J to 1 base, leaving 10 bases not matched to a gene. This CDR3 is built from 16 residues. Germline V gene sequence: CDR1 DFQATT, CDR2 SNEGSKA (reference sequence). CDR3 sequence: CSARDQWTSGTDTQYF. CDR3 nucleotides: TGCAGTGCTCGGGACCAGTGGACTAGCGGCACAGATACGCAGTATTTT.

This clonotype appeared many times. The genes are TRBV20-1 and TRBJ2-3; 13 bases are a match to TRBD2. The CDR3 has 17 amino acids. V shed 1 base and J 3 bases; nucleotides not matched to a gene: 7. Germline assignment: CDR1 DFQATT and CDR2 SNEGSKA (reference sequence). The DNA of the CDR3 is TGCAGTGCTAGAGGGTCCGGACTAGCGGGGGCGACAGATACGCAGTATTTT. This codes for CSARGSGLAGATDTQYF.

This clonotype showed up many times. V usage is TRBV6-2 or TRBV6-3 and J usage is TRBJ2-7; TRBD2 is a possible D gene (6 bases). Germline V gene lookup returns CDR1 MNHEY and CDR2 SVGEGT. The CDR3 runs 16 residues. Between the trimmed V and J ends, which lost 5 bases and 5 bases, there was a span of 22 bases. The DNA of the CDR3 is TGTGCCAGCAGTCCGGGACTGGTGCCTCCTAGGGACGAGCAGTACTTC. This translates into CASSPGLVPPRDEQYF.

The V and J genes are TRBV30 and TRBJ1-2; D possibly corresponds to TRBD1 (6 bases). The CDR3 contains 15 residues. Trimming removed 2 bases from V and 2 bases from J, with 15 bases in between. Germline CDR1 is GTSNPN and CDR2 is SVGIG (reference sequence). The DNA for the CDR3 is TGTGCCTGGAGTCCCCGGACAGAGATAAACTATGGCTACACCTTC. The encoded protein is CAWSPRTEINYGYTF.

This clonotype has a count of ten or more. The V gene is TRBV18, the J gene TRBJ2-1; TRBD2 matches at 13 bases. This CDR3 has 16 residues. Trimming took 3 bases from V and 4 from J; bases not matched to a gene: 3. Germline-derived CDR1 and CDR2 are KGHSH and LQKENI. Here the CDR3 reads CASSPTSGGRYNEQFF. For the CDR3, the DNA is TGTGCCAGCTCACCGACTAGCGGGGGGCGATACAATGAGCAGTTCTTC. Looking up the rest from reference TRBV18 and TRBJ2-1 gives the full variable domain: NAGVMQNPRHLVRRRGQEARLRCSPMKGHSHVYWYRQLPEEGLKFMVYLQKENIIDESGMPKERFSAEFPKEGPSILRIQQVVRGDSAAYFCASSPTSGGRYNEQFFGPGTRLTVL.

This clonotype was seen a handful of times. The rearrangement links TRBV4-1 to TRBJ2-7; the match to TRBD1 covers 7 bases. Per germline, CDR1 MGHRA and CDR2 YSYEKL. This CDR3 has 15 amino acids. V gave up 2 bases and J gave up 3 bases; unmatched junction bases: 7. DNA of the CDR3: TGCGCCAGCAGCCAATTACAGGGGATGGGCTACGAGCAGTACTTC. Encoded protein: CASSQLQGMGYEQYF.

In this sample, this clonotype turned up many times. J is TRBJ1-5 and V is TRBV5-1; D unresolved. The V gene's germline CDR1 is SGHRS and CDR2 YFSETQ. V lost 2 bases and J lost 4, with 7 bases in between. This CDR3 spans 13 amino acids. CDR3 region: CASSFSENQPQHF. The CDR3 DNA sequence: TGCGCCAGCAGCTTCTCGGAAAATCAGCCCCAGCATTTT.